This T cell receptor (beta chain) is from a study of T-cell reconstitution after alpha-beta-depleted transplantation in children. Regarding the study as a whole: Expanded graft clones numbering several hundred reportedly gave rise to alpha-beta T cells about two months after transplant. Fresh T-cell production supplied most of the T-cell counts and diversity seen one year after transplant. The study traced high day-60 TCRbeta diversity in some patients to surviving recipient T cells and thymic progenitors.

This CDR3 is 18 amino acids long. J was trimmed by 0 bases and V by 2 bases; bases with no gene match: 7. The germline gives CDR1 SGHAT, CDR2 FQNNGV. Using unique molecular identifiers, the investigators prepared the TCRbeta library. One entry per CDR3 protein results from TCRdb running MiXCR on the PCR reads. The sample includes roughly 120,000 distinct CDR3 sequences, around 23% seen only once; the top ten take 10%. Of note for this clonotype: Its antigen is as yet unknown.

Sequenced material: PBMCs, mostly from graft donor cells, taken 180 days after TCRalphabeta/CD19-depleted stem cell transplant. This clonotype was sampled from a male patient under 10 years old who had a stem cell transplant for chronic granulomatous disease, so the T cells may come from the graft donor. The J gene is TRBJ2-2, the V gene TRBV11-2; 9 nucleotides line up with TRBD2. Here the CDR3 reads CASSLLAGRDPNTGELFF. In DNA, the CDR3 is TGTGCCAGCAGCTTACTAGCGGGGAGAGACCCGAACACCGGGGAGCTGTTTTTT.